In this sample, the clone carrying this T cell receptor (beta chain) turned up a few times. Trimming shortened V by 4 bases and J by 3 bases, and 18 bases separated the two germline ends. Germline values: CDR1 SGHNT, CDR2 YENEEA. The CDR3 has 16 amino acids. This specimen comes from a study of OX40 agonist ivuxolimab in advanced cancers. Study context: An agonistic anti-OX40 (CD134) antibody, ivuxolimab, was used to treat the patients. Partial responses occurred in three patients (one hepatocellular carcinoma, two cutaneous melanoma).

TCRdb's table, derived via immunoSEQ multiplex PCR, lists solely in-frame clones and lacks some. The repertoire holds under 90,000 clones, with less than 95% as singletons. The TCR comes from an adult with an advanced solid tumor such as melanoma, head and neck, liver or kidney cancer. The rearrangement uses TRBV11-3 and TRBJ1-2; tentative D call: TRBD1 (5 bases). Specimen: CD4+ or CD8+ T cells sorted from blood, collected in a trial of the OX40 agonist ivuxolimab. CDR3 coding DNA: TGTGCCAGCAGCTCTAGAGGTTCGGGACGGGACTATGGCTACACCTTC. This encodes CASSSRGSGRDYGYTF.